This TCR beta chain was sequenced during a study of T cell clonality in common variable immunodeficiency. CDR1 and CDR2 (germline): SGHRS, YFSETQ. CDR3 length: 16 residues. V lost 4 bases to trimming and J lost 3 bases; unmatched junction nucleotides: 5. Assay used: immunoSEQ multiplex PCR; TCRdb lists only in-frame clones, some missing. The table lists 50,000 to 60,000 clones, no singletons, with approximately 2.2% in the top ten. The table lists this clone with many counts. The sequenced fragment ends 3 residues before the CDR3 boundary, so the rest is inferred from the germline J gene. This clonotype was sampled from a person aged 18 to 70 in good health. The chain recombines TRBV5-1 with TRBJ2-3; 13 bases align to TRBD2. The sample consisted of peripheral blood mononuclear cells. The CDR3 sequence: CASSPPGLAGTDTQYF. The CDR3 DNA, read in part, is TGCGCCAGCAGCCCGCCGGGACTAGCGGGAACAGATACG.